The rows below give T cell receptor beta chains drawn from one sample of a study of identical twins. TCRdb re-analysed the 5' RACE reads in MiXCR, keeping a single row per CDR3 protein. The sample lists roughly 250,000 distinct CDR3 sequences, approximately 7.8% occurring once. The same specimen was also included in a second study, on yellow fever vaccine responses in identical twins.

The sample consisted of CD8+ T cells sorted from blood. The receptors here all came from a young woman in good health. The CDR3 runs from the conserved cysteine through the conserved F or W. A D gene is named only where the DNA matches it firmly. The size entry is marked missing in some rows and otherwise reads once, few, many or a size class.

j_gene,d_gene,v_gene,abundance,CDR3nt,CDR3aa
TRBJ2-4,NA,TRBV11-2,many,TGTGCCAGCAGCCAACACTATACGACAGTTAATGGGGCCAAAAACATTCAGTACTTC,CASSQHYTTVNGAKNIQYF
TRBJ2-1,NA,TRBV3-1,few,TGTGCCAGCAGCCCTGGACACCTTGGTGAGCAGTTCTTC,CASSPGHLGEQFF
TRBJ2-3,NA,TRBV3-1,NA,TGTGCCAGCAGCAAAGGTTTCGGTGCTAGCACAGATACGCAGTATTTT,CASSKGFGASTDTQYF
TRBJ2-7,TRBD1,TRBV29-1,many,TGCAGCGTTGAATCGGACAGGGACTCCTACGAGCAGTACTTC,CSVESDRDSYEQYF
TRBJ1-5,TRBD1,TRBV19,NA,TGTGCCAGTAATGTGTCTGCCCGGGACAGGGATCAGCCCCAGCATTTT,CASNVSARDRDQPQHF
TRBJ2-5,NA,TRBV15,NA,TGTGCCACCAGTTCGACAGGCGTCCAAGAGACCCAGTACTTC,CATSSTGVQETQYF
TRBJ2-1,NA,TRBV20-1,NA,TGCAGTGCATACCCGCGGGTCAACAATGAGCAGTTCTTC,CSAYPRVNNEQFF
TRBJ2-7,NA,TRBV29-1,NA,TGCAGCGCCTCCATTGGCGCCTCCTACGAGCAGTACTTC,CSASIGASYEQYF
TRBJ2-1,NA,TRBV11-3,few,TGTGCCAGCAGCGAACCCAACCACAATGAGCAGTTCTTC,CASSEPNHNEQFF
TRBJ2-3,TRBD2,TRBV27,many,TGTGCCAGCACCTTAGGAGCGGGAGTCCTAGATACGCAGTATTTT,CASTLGAGVLDTQYF
TRBJ2-3,TRBD1,TRBV5-1,NA,TGCGCCAGCAGCTTGGAGGGGGCCGACACAGATACGCAGTGTTTT,CASSLEGADTDTQCF
TRBJ1-4,NA,TRBV4-1,many,TGCGCCAGCAGCCAAGCTGGTTTGGGGGGGGCCAAGGAAAAACTGTTTTTT,CASSQAGLGGAKEKLFF